This T cell receptor (beta chain) came from a study of response to subunit inactivated influenza vaccine. The CDR3 sequence is 12 residues long. V gave up 5 bases and J gave up 9 bases, with 13 bases separating them. Regarding the study as a whole: Authors suggested each seasonal influenza vaccination recruits few new T cells.

TCRdb re-called the RT-PCR reads through MiXCR, storing one row per CDR3 protein. The repertoire holds approximately 500,000 distinct CDR3 sequences, over 10% seen once, with around 13% in the top ten. To note about this clonotype: Its specificity is unknown.

The TCR originated in a man between 50 and 59 years old who received an inactivated influenza vaccine. The sample here was PBMCs from blood, taken 45 days after vaccination. This rearrangement joins TRBV12-3 or TRBV12-4 to TRBJ1-1, with D hard to call. The CDR3 region is CASSPRPYQAFF. In DNA, the CDR3 is TGTGCCAGCAGTCCCCGGCCCTATCAAGCTTTCTTT.